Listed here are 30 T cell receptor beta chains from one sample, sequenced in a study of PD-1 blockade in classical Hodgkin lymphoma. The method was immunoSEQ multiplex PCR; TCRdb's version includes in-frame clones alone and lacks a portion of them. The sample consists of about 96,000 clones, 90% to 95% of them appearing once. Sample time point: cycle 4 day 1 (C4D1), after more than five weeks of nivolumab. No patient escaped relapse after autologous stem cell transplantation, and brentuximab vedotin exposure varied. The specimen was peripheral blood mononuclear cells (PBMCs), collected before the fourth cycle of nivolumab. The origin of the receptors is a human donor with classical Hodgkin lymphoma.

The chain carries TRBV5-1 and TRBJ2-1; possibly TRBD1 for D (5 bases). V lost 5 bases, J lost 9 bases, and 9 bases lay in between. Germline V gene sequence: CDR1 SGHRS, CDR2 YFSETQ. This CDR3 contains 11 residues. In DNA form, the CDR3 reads TGCGCCAGCAGTTCTACAGGTGAGCAGTTCTTC. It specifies CASSSTGEQFF.

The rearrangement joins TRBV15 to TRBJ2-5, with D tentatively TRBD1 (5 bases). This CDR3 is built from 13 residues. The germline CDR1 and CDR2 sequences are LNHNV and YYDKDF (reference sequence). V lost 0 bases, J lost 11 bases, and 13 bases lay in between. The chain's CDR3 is CATSRDLPAGQYF. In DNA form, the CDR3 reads TGTGCCACCAGCAGAGATTTGCCGGCAGGGCAGTACTTC.

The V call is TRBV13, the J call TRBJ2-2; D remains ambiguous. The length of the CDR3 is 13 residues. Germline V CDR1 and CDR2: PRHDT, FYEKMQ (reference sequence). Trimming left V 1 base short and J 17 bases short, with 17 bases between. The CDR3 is CASSLEAPSLLFF. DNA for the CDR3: TGTGCCAGCAGCTTAGAGGCTCCTTCTTTGCTCTTTTTT.

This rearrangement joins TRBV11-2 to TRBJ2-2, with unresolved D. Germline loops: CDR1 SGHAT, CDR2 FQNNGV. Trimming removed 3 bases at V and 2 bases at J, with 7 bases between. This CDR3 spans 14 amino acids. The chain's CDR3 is CASSFNTNTGELFF. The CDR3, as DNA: TGTGCCAGCAGCTTTAACACAAACACCGGGGAGCTGTTTTTT.

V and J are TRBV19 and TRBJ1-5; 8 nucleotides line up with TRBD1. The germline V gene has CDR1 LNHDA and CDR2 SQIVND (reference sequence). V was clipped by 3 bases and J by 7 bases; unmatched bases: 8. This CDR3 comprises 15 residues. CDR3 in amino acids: CASSIPGQGRQPQHF. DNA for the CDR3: TGTGCCAGTAGTATCCCCGGACAGGGACGACAGCCCCAGCATTTT.

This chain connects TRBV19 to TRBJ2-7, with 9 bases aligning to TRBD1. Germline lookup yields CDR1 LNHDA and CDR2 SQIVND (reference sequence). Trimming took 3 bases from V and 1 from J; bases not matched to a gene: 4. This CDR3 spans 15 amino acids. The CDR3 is CASSILGTGSYEQYF. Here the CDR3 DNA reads TGTGCCAGTAGTATCCTCGGGACAGGGTCCTACGAGCAGTACTTC.

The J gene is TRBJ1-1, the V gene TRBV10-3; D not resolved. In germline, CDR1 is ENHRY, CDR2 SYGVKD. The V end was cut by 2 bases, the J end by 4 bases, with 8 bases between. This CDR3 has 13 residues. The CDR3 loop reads CAISEELSTEAFF. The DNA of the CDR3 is TGTGCCATCAGTGAGGAGTTGAGCACTGAAGCTTTCTTT.

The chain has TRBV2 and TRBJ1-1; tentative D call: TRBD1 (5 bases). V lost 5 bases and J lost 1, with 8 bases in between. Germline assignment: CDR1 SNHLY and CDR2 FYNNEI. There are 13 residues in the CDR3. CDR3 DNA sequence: TGTGCCAGCAGTTGGGACGGGAACACTGAAGCTTTCTTT. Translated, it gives CASSWDGNTEAFF. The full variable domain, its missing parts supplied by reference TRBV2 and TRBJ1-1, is EPEVTQTPSHQVTQMGQEVILRCVPISNHLYFYWYRQILGQKVEFLVSFYNNEISEKSEIFDDQFSVERPDGSNFTLKIRSTKLEDSAMYFCASSWDGNTEAFFGQGTRLTVV.

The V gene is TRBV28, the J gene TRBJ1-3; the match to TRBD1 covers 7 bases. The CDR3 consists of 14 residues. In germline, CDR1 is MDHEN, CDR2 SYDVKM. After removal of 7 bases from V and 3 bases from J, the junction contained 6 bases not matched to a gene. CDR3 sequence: CASTGQVLGNTIYF. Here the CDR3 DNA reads TGTGCCAGCACCGGACAGGTCCTTGGAAACACCATATATTTT.

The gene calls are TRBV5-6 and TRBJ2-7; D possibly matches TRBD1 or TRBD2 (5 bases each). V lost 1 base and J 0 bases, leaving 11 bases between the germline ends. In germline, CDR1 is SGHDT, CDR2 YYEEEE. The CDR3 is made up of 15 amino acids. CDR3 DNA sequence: TGTGCCAGCAGCTTGAGTCCAGGGAGCTCCTACGAGCAGTACTTC. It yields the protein CASSLSPGSSYEQYF.

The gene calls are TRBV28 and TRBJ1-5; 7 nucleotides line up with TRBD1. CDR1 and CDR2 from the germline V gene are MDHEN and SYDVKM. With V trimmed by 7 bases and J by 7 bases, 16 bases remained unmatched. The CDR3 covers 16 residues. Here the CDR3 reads CASTLGGRGSGQPQHF. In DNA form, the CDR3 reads TGTGCCAGCACCTTGGGCGGCAGGGGGTCGGGGCAGCCCCAGCATTTT.

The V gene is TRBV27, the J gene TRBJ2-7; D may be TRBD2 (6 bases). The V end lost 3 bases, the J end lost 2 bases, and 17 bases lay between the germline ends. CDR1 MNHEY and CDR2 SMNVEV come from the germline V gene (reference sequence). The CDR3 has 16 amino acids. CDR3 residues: CASSLRVAEGPYEQYF. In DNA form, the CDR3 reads TGTGCCAGCAGTTTGAGGGTGGCGGAGGGACCCTACGAGCAGTACTTC.

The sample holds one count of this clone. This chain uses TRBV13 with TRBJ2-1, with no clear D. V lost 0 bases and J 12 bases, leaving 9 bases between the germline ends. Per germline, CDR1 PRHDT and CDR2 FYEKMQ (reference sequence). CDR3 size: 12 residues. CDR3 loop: CASSLGVDGQFF. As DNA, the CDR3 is TGTGCCAGCAGCTTAGGAGTTGATGGGCAGTTCTTC.

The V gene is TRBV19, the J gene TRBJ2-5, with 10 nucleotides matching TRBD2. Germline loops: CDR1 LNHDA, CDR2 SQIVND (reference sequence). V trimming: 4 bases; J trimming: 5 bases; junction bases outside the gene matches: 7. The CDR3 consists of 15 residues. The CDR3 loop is CASSKGLAGVETQYF. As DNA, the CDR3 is TGTGCCAGTAGTAAGGGCCTAGCGGGGGTGGAGACCCAGTACTTC. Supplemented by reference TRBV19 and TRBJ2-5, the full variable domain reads DGGITQSPKYLFRKEGQNVTLSCEQNLNHDAMYWYRQDPGQGLRLIYYSQIVNDFQKGDIAEGYSVSREKKESFPLTVTSAQKNPTAFYLCASSKGLAGVETQYFGPGTRLLVL.

CDR3 protein: CASTPTRAYPPYEQYF. In DNA, the CDR3 is TGTGCCAGCACACCTACCCGGGCCTATCCCCCCTACGAGCAGTACTTC. The chain links TRBV27 to TRBJ2-7; D is ambiguous. CDR3 length equals 16 residues. Trimming stripped 7 bases from V and 2 bases from J, with 21 bases between. Germline CDR1 and CDR2: MNHEY and SMNVEV (reference sequence).

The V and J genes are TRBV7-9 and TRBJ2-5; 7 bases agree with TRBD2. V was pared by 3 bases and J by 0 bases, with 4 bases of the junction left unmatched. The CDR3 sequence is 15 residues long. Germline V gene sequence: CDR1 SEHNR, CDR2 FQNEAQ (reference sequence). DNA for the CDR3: TGTGCCAGCAGCTTTACCCTAGCGGACCAAGAGACCCAGTACTTC. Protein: CASSFTLADQETQYF.

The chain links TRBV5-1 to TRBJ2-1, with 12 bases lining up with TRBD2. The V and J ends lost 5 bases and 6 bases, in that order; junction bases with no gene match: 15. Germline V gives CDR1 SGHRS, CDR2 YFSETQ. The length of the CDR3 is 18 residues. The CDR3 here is CASRFAPWTSGNLNEQFF. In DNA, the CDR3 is TGCGCCAGCAGATTTGCCCCATGGACTAGCGGGAATCTCAATGAGCAGTTCTTC. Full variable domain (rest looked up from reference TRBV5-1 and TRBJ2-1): KAGVTQTPRYLIKTRGQQVTLSCSPISGHRSVSWYQQTPGQGLQFLFEYFSETQRNKGNFPGRFSGRQFSNSRSEMNVSTLELGDSALYLCASRFAPWTSGNLNEQFFGPGTRLTVL.

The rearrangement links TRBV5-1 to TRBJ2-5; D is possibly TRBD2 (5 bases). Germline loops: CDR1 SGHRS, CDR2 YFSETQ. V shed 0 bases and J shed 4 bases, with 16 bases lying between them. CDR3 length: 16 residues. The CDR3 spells CASSLVGSTRVETQYF. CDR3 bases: TGCGCCAGCAGCTTGGTGGGCTCTACTAGAGTAGAGACCCAGTACTTC.

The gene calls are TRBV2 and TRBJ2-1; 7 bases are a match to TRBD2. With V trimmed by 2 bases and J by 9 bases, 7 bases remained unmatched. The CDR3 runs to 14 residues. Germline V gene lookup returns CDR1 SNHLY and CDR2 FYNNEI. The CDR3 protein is CASSELAVGGEQFF. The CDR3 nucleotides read TGTGCCAGCAGTGAACTAGCGGTGGGGGGTGAGCAGTTCTTC.

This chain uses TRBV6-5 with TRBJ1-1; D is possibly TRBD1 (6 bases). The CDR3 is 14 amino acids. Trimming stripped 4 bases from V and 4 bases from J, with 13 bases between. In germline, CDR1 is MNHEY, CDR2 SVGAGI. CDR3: CASSSERGGTEAFF. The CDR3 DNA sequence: TGTGCCAGCAGTTCAGAAAGGGGGGGCACTGAAGCTTTCTTT.

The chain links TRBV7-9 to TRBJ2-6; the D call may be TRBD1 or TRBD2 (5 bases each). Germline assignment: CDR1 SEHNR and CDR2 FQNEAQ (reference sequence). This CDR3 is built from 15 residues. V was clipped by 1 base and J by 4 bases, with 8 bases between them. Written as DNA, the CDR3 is TGTGCCAGCAGCTTAGGGGGGAGAGGGGCCAACGTCCTGACTTTC. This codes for CASSLGGRGANVLTF.

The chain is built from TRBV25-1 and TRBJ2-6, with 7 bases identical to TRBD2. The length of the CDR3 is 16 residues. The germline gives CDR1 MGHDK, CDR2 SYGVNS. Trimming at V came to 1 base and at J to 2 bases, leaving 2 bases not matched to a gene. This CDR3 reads CASSEWGGTGANVLTF. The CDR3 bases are TGTGCCAGCAGTGAATGGGGGGGGACTGGGGCCAACGTCCTGACTTTC. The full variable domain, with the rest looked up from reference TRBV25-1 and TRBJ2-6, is EADIYQTPRYLVIGTGKKITLECSQTMGHDKMYWYQQDPGMELHLIHYSYGVNSTEKGDLSSESTVSRIRTEHFPLTLESARPSHTSQYLCASSEWGGTGANVLTFGAGSRLTVL.

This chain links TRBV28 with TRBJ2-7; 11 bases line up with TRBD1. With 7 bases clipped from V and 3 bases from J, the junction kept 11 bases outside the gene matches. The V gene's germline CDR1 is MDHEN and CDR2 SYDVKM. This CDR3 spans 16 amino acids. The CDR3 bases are TGTGCCAGCATCCCGCATGGGACAGGGGGATTCTACGAGCAGTACTTC. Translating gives CASIPHGTGGFYEQYF.

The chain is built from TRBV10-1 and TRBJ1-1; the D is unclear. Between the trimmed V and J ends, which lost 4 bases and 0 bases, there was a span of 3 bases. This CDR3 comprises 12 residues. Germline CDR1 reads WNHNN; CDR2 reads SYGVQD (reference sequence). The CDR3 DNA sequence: TGCGCCAGCAGTGGGGTGAACACTGAAGCTTTCTTT. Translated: CASSGVNTEAFF.

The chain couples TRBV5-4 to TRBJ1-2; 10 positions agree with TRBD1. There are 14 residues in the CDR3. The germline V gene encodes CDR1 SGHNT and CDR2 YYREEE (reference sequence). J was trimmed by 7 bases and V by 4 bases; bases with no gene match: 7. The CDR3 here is CASSTGTGARGYTF. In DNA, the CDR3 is TGTGCCAGCAGCACCGGGACAGGGGCTCGTGGCTACACCTTC.

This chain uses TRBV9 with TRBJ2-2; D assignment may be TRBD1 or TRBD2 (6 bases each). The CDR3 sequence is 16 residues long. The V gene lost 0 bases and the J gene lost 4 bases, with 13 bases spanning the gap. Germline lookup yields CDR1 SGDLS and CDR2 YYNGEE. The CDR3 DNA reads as TGTGCCAGCAGCGTAGGGGGGCGGGGACGCACCGGGGAGCTGTTTTTT. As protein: CASSVGGRGRTGELFF.

The CDR3 reads CSANDIGSQYF. The CDR3 DNA reads as TGCAGTGCTAACGACATCGGATCCCAGTACTTC. The rearrangement uses TRBV20-1 and TRBJ2-5; D is unclear. Germline CDR1 DFQATT, CDR2 SNEGSKA (reference sequence). The CDR3 length is 11 residues. Trimming took off 4 bases at V and 9 bases at J, with 12 bases between the two ends.

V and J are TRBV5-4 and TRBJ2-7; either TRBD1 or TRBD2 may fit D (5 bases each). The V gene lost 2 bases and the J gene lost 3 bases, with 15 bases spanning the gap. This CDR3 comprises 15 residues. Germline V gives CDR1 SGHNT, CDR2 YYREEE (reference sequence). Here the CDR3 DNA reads TGTGCCAGCAGCTTAGGCCGGGGCGGCCACTACGAGCAGTACTTC. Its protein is CASSLGRGGHYEQYF.

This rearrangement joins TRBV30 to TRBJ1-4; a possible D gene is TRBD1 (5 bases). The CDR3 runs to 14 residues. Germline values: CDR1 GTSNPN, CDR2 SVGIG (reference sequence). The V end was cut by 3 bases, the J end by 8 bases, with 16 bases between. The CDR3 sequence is CAWSRQNFKEKLFF. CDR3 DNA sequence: TGTGCCTGGAGCAGACAGAACTTCAAGGAAAAACTGTTTTTT.

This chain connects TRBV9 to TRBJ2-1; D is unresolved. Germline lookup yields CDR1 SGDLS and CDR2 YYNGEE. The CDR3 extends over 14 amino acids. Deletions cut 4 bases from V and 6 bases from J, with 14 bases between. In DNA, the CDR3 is TGTGCCAGCAGCTCTGATGGAGTGGCCAATGAGCAGTTCTTC. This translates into CASSSDGVANEQFF.